This T cell receptor (beta chain) was observed in a study of blood T cell repertoires in COVID-19. V dropped 7 bases and J dropped 0; count of bases not matched to a gene: 4. CDR3 length equals 13 residues. Germline V gene lookup returns CDR1 SGHRS and CDR2 YFSETQ. The assay was immunoSEQ multiplex PCR, and TCRdb's table has in-frame clones only and misses some. Of 150,000 to 200,000 clones in the sample, about four fifths were seen once. The origin of this receptor is a man aged 45 to 65 who had recovered from COVID-19. The sequenced material came from PBMCs or T cells enriched from blood (not recorded which). The chain uses TRBV5-1 and TRBJ2-7; 7 positions match TRBD1. The DNA for the CDR3 is TGCGCCAGCTTTCGGGACAGCTCCTACGAGCAGTACTTC. This sequence encodes CASFRDSSYEQYF.